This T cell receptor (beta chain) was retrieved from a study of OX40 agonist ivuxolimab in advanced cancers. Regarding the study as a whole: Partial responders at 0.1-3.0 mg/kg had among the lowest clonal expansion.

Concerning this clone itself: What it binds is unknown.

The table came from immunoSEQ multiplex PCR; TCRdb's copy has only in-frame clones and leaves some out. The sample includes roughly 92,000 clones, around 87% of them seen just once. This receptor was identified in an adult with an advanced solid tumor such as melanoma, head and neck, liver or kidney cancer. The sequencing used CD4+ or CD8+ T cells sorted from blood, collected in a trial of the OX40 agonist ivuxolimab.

CDR3 coding DNA: TGTGCCAGTAGTATTGGGGGCCCTAACTATGGCTACACCTTC. This translates into CASSIGGPNYGYTF. The genes are TRBV19 and TRBJ1-2, with D perhaps matching TRBD1 (6 bases). This CDR3 is 14 amino acids long. The germline V gene encodes CDR1 LNHDA and CDR2 SQIVND (reference sequence). The V gene lost 3 bases and the J gene lost 0 bases, with 8 bases spanning the gap.